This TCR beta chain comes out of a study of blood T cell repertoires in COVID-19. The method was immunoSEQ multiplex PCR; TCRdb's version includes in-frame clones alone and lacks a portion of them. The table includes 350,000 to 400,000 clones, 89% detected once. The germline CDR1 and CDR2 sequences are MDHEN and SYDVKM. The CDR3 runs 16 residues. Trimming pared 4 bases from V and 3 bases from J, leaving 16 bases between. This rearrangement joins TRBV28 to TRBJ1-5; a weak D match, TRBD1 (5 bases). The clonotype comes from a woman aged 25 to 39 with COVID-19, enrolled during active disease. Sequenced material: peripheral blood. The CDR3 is CASSSVGQGNNQPQHF. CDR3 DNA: TGTGCCAGCAGTTCGGTAGGGCAGGGTAACAATCAGCCCCAGCATTTT.